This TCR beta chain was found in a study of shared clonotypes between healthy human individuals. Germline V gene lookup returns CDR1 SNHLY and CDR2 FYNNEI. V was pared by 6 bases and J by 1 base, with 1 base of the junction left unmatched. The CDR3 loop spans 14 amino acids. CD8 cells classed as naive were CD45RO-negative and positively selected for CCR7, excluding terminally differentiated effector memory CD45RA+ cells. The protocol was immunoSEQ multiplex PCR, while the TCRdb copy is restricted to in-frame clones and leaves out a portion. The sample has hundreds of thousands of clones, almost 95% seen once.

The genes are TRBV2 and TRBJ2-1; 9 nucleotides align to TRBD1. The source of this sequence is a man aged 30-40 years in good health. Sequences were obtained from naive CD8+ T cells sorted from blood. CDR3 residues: CASSDRGSYNEQFF. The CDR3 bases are TGTGCCAGCAGCGACAGGGGGTCCTACAATGAGCAGTTCTTC. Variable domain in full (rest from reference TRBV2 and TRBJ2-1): EPEVTQTPSHQVTQMGQEVILRCVPISNHLYFYWYRQILGQKVEFLVSFYNNEISEKSEIFDDQFSVERPDGSNFTLKIRSTKLEDSAMYFCASSDRGSYNEQFFGPGTRLTVL.